This TCR beta chain was identified in a study of blood T cell repertoires in COVID-19. Study as a whole: PBMCs, B-cell-depleted T cells, or T cells provided the cDNA or gDNA that made up the material.

The table came from immunoSEQ multiplex PCR; TCRdb's copy has only in-frame clones and leaves some out. Of under 400,000 clones listed, around 87% are singletons. The CDR3 runs to 12 residues. Germline-derived CDR1 and CDR2 are MDHEN and SYDVKM. The ends were cut back, 5 bases at V and 7 bases at J, with 9 bases in the middle. The rearrangement uses TRBV28 and TRBJ2-1; no firm D call. The receptor was isolated from a woman under 40 with COVID-19, enrolled during active disease. The sequencing input was peripheral blood. The CDR3 reads CASSPVTNEQFF. CDR3 DNA sequence: TGTGCCAGCAGTCCAGTAACAAATGAGCAGTTCTTC.